This T cell receptor (beta chain) was sequenced for a study of T cells after yellow fever vaccination. Whole-study context: The SMART-Seq v4 Ultra Low Input method served to prepare the low-cell-number fractions.

A word on this clonotype: With a much larger clone just one base away, this may be a read error.

With V trimmed by 5 bases and J by 5 bases, 10 bases remained unmatched. This CDR3 is 16 amino acids long. CDR1 and CDR2 from the germline V gene are SGHTA and FQGNSA. TCRdb reprocessed the 5' RACE reads with MiXCR, giving one entry per CDR3 protein. The profile covers 140,000 to 150,000 distinct CDR3 sequences, with 6.6% appearing a single time and under 0.8% taken by the ten largest. The receptor was derived from a man aged 25-40 years who received the YFV17D yellow fever vaccine. The chain has TRBV7-2 and TRBJ2-5; TRBD2 matches 11 bases. Here the sequenced sample was CD4+ T cells sorted from PBMCs, taken 10 days after the yellow fever booster vaccination. The DNA of the CDR3 is TGTGCCAGCAGCCCCCGAGTAGCGGGAGGGCGTGAGACCCAGTACTTC. Its translation is CASSPRVAGGRETQYF.